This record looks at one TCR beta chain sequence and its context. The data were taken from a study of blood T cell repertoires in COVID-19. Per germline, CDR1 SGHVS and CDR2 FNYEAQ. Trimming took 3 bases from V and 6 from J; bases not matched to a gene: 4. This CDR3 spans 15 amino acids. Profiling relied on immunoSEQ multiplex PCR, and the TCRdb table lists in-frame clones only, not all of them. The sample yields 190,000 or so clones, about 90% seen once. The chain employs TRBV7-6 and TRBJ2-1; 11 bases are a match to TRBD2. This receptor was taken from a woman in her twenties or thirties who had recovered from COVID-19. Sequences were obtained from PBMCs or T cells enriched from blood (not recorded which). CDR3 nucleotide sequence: TGTGCCAGCAGCTTCTTAGCGGGGGGGCGCAATGAGCAGTTCTTC. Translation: CASSFLAGGRNEQFF.